A few counts support the clone carrying this TCR beta chain. The antigen is undetermined. The source of the sample is a study of T cells in Graves' hyperthyroidism and ophthalmopathy. General study results and limits: Among clonotypes expanded in thyroid above 0.001, most were also found in blood.

From RNA transcripts, TCR beta CDR3 regions were amplified. First-round RT-PCR of the TCR CDR3 relied on the HTBI primer set. One entry per CDR3 protein, called by TCRdb with MiXCR from the multiplex PCR reads. This table has 550,000 to 700,000 distinct CDR3 sequences, roughly 50% appearing once. The CDR3 runs 12 residues. Germline values: CDR1 DFQATT, CDR2 SNEGSKA (reference sequence). Trimming left V 6 bases short and J 1 base short, with 9 bases between. Uncontrolled infection, other autoimmune disease, pregnancy or lactation disqualified patients from enrolment. Source material: peripheral blood or thyroid tissue (not recorded which). V gene TRBV20-1 combines with J gene TRBJ1-1; perhaps TRBD1 as D (5 bases). The TCR comes from an adult woman with Graves' disease, either hyperthyroidism or ophthalmopathy (not recorded which). The DNA of the CDR3 is TGCAGTGCAACCGACAGGAACACTGAAGCTTTCTTT. It is translated as CSATDRNTEAFF.